The entry below gives a single TCR beta chain sequence along with its context. This entry belongs to a study of blood T cell repertoires in COVID-19. Background on the study: The samples span acute and convalescent COVID-19 from the United States, Italy and Spain. Nucleic acid was either cDNA or gDNA, and it came from T cells, B-cell-depleted T cells, or PBMCs.

The V gene's germline CDR1 is KGHSH and CDR2 LQKENI. With 8 bases clipped from V and 3 bases from J, the junction kept 12 bases outside the gene matches. The CDR3 covers 15 residues. How the authors handled the data: For nucleated cells, counts were estimated from reference gene primer amplification. Some clones are missing from TCRdb's copy, which holds only in-frame ones; the method was immunoSEQ multiplex PCR. Clone size and V and J calls were adopted from that table, with D and trimming inferred from the DNA. The sample includes 100,000 or so clones, approximately 83% of them seen just once. The rearrangement joins TRBV18 to TRBJ1-2; 7 bases match TRBD1. The source of this sequence is a man between 45 and 60 years old with acute or convalescent COVID-19. Sequencing was performed on peripheral blood. CDR3 in amino acids: CASLSFATGDYGYTF. The CDR3 nucleotides read TGTGCCAGCCTTTCCTTCGCCACAGGGGACTATGGCTACACCTTC.